Included here is one T cell receptor beta chain sequence, with context. This record comes from a study of blood T cell repertoires in COVID-19. Profiling relied on immunoSEQ multiplex PCR, and the TCRdb table lists in-frame clones only, not all of them. Counted here are over 100,000 clones, more than 75% occurring once; the ten biggest clones make up roughly 1.4%. This CDR3 has 16 amino acids. Germline V gene data show CDR1 as MNHEY and CDR2 as SMNVEV (reference sequence). V was pared by 7 bases and J by 4 bases, with 7 bases of the junction left unmatched. Sequencing was performed on peripheral blood. The sequence derives from a man aged 40-49 years with acute or convalescent COVID-19. This chain links TRBV27 with TRBJ1-6, with TRBD1 matching over 10 bases. This CDR3 reads CASTSTGGRYNSPLHF. In nucleotides, the CDR3 is TGTGCCAGCACTTCGACAGGGGGCAGGTATAATTCACCCCTCCACTTT.